The 28 T cell receptor beta chains below all came from one sample that was sequenced in a study of prognosis after radiotherapy for stage I lung cancer (dated by TCRdb to the early 2020s). For sequencing, an Illumina HiSeq 3000 was employed. The TCR beta CDR3 region was amplified from genomic DNA by two rounds of multiplex PCR. The first PCR round used primers specific to each TRBV and TRBJ gene, and the primer sequences were filed in Chinese patent CN105087789A. The public reads were run again by TCRdb, first through fastp at Q25 and then through MiXCR, and only productive beta chains were kept. Rows merge per CDR3 protein into single entries with the most common DNA and genes. This sample comprises roughly 15,000 distinct CDR3 sequences, roughly 45% of them detected only once. Of the sample, approximately 40% falls within the top ten clones. Sequences were derived from PBMCs, sampled before or after stereotactic body radiation therapy (not recorded which). Receptors were obtained from a donor older than 45 with non-small cell lung cancer.

The chain uses TRBV6-2 or TRBV6-3 and TRBJ2-1; 8 bases are shared with TRBD2. Germline assignment: CDR1 MNHEY and CDR2 SVGEGT. The CDR3 has 18 residues. V shed 2 bases, J shed 2 bases, and the junction held 11 bases outside the gene matches. The CDR3 region is CASSYQDSGVLPYNEQFF. In nucleotides, the CDR3 is TGTGCCAGCAGTTACCAAGATAGCGGGGTTCTCCCCTACAATGAGCAGTTCTTC.

Worth noting for this clonotype: A far larger clone is off by one base, so a read error is likely. The genes are TRBV6-4 and TRBJ1-1; D ambiguous. This CDR3 has 14 amino acids. CDR1 is MRHNA, CDR2 SNTAGT, per germline. V lost 6 bases and J lost 5, with 16 bases in between. CDR3 region: CASSESPYGTEAFF. The CDR3 DNA follows: TGTGCCAGCAGCGAGTCCCCGTACGGGACTGAAGCTTTCTTT.

V usage is TRBV12-3 or TRBV12-4 and J usage is TRBJ2-3, with 7 bases identical to TRBD1. V was pared by 5 bases and J by 0 bases, with 2 bases of the junction left unmatched. This CDR3 has 14 residues. The CDR3 sequence: CASSPQGSTDTQYF. CDR3 sequence (DNA): TGTGCCAGCAGTCCACAGGGGAGCACAGATACGCAGTATTTT.

This clonotype was recorded at least ten times. V and J are TRBV30 and TRBJ2-7; 8 nucleotides agree with TRBD1. CDR1 is GTSNPN, CDR2 SVGIG, per germline (reference sequence). Germline trimming cut 7 bases from V and 5 bases from J; bases unmatched to any gene: 7. The CDR3 is 12 amino acids. The CDR3 region has the DNA TGTGCCTACCTACAGGGGGGCAACGAGCAGTACTTC. This sequence encodes CAYLQGGNEQYF. Together with reference TRBV30 and TRBJ2-7, the CDR3 gives the full variable domain: SQTIHQWPATLVQPVGSPLSLECTVEGTSNPNLYWYRQAAGRGLQLLFYSVGIGQISSEVPQNLSASRPQDRQFILSSKKLLLSDSGFYLCAYLQGGNEQYFGPGTRLTVT.

The chain is built from TRBV7-9 and TRBJ2-2; a weak D match, TRBD1 (6 bases). V lost 4 bases to trimming and J lost 0 bases, with 12 bases between them. Germline CDR1 SEHNR, CDR2 FQNEAQ (reference sequence). This CDR3 spans 16 amino acids. The CDR3 DNA reads TGTGCCAGCAGCTCGCAGGGGTATTCGAACACCGGGGAGCTGTTTTTT. Its protein is CASSSQGYSNTGELFF.

By share, this clonotype counts as medium-sized. This chain joins TRBV19 and TRBJ1-2, with TRBD1 as a possible D gene (5 bases). Deletions cut 5 bases from V and 5 bases from J, with 12 bases between. In germline, CDR1 is LNHDA, CDR2 SQIVND (reference sequence). The CDR3 totals 13 residues. The CDR3 DNA reads as TGTGCCAGTAGTTGGGGGGTTCAGTATGGCTACACCTTC. This sequence encodes CASSWGVQYGYTF.

This clonotype has more than one count but fewer than ten. A much larger clone lies one base from this, so it may be a read error. The chain combines TRBV2 with TRBJ2-5; D not certain. Looked up from germline, CDR1 is SNHLY and CDR2 is FYNNEI. The ends were cut back, 3 bases at V and 3 bases at J, with 5 bases in the middle. The CDR3 has 12 amino acids. CDR3 coding DNA: TGTGCCAGCAGTGACCCGGAAGAGACCCAGTACTTC. Amino acids: CASSDPEETQYF. Supplemented by reference TRBV2 and TRBJ2-5, the full variable domain reads EPEVTQTPSHQVTQMGQEVILRCVPISNHLYFYWYRQILGQKVEFLVSFYNNEISEKSEIFDDQFSVERPDGSNFTLKIRSTKLEDSAMYFCASSDPEETQYFGPGTRLLVL.

This clonotype was recorded many times. The chain links TRBV20-1 to TRBJ1-5; TRBD1 matches at 7 bases. CDR1 and CDR2 (germline): DFQATT, SNEGSKA (reference sequence). The CDR3 covers 14 residues. With V trimmed by 4 bases and J by 3 bases, 6 bases remained unmatched. DNA of the CDR3: TGCAGTGCTAACGACAGGGTGCCCAATCAGCCCCAGCATTTT. Translation gives CSANDRVPNQPQHF.

Note on this clonotype: One end of the junction is discordant with germline, which a read error may explain. The chain uses TRBV6-1 and TRBJ2-5; 10 nucleotides match TRBD2. The CDR3 has 15 residues. CDR1 and CDR2 from the germline V gene are MNHNS and SASEGT. DNA of the CDR3: TGTGCCATCAGTACAGGGACTAGCGAACAAGAGACCCAGTACTTC. Its protein product is CAISTGTSEQETQYF.

This clonotype is medium-sized (0.01 to 0.1%) by share. The chain carries TRBV6-2 or TRBV6-3 and TRBJ2-3; possibly TRBD2 for D (5 bases). The CDR3 sequence is 15 residues long. The germline V gene encodes CDR1 MNHEY and CDR2 SVGEGT. Trimming shortened V by 6 bases and J by 2 bases, and 15 bases separated the two germline ends. The CDR3, as DNA: TGTGCCAGCAGACGGGGTGGAATGACCACAGATACGCAGTATTTT. Amino acid sequence: CASRRGGMTTDTQYF.

Judged by abundance, this clonotype is medium-sized. This chain joins TRBV6-1 and TRBJ1-2, with 9 positions matching TRBD1. Trimming at V came to 6 bases and at J to 8 bases, leaving 4 bases not matched to a gene. CDR1 is MNHNS and CDR2 is SASEGT in the germline V gene. The CDR3 is made up of 12 amino acids. The CDR3 nucleotides read TGTGCCAGCAGCACGACAGGGGGGGGCTACACCTTC. It yields the protein CASSTTGGGYTF.

This clonotype was seen once. The junction shows a germline mismatch at one end, possibly a read error. The chain has TRBV6-2 or TRBV6-3 and TRBJ1-4; a possible D gene is TRBD1 (5 bases). Germline V gene lookup returns CDR1 MNHEY and CDR2 SVGEGT. CDR3 length equals 14 residues. The CDR3 reads CASSYSGEREKLLF. The DNA for the CDR3 is TGTGCCAGCAGTTACTCAGGGGAGAGGGAAAAACTGCTTTTT.

On this clonotype: A much larger clone sits a single nucleotide away, making a read error possible. V is TRBV20-1 and J is TRBJ2-1; 8 bases are shared with TRBD2. Germline V gene lookup returns CDR1 DFQATT and CDR2 SNEGSKA (reference sequence). There are 13 residues in the CDR3. Trimming at V came to 6 bases and at J to 8 bases, leaving 9 bases not matched to a gene. In DNA, the CDR3 is TGCAGTGCCGGCCTCTCTAGCGGGCATGAGCAGTTCTTC. This translates into CSAGLSSGHEQFF.

Remarks on this clonotype: This sequence may be a read error, since a much larger clone differs from it by one base. Likely a read error: the CDR3 ends without its conserved phenylalanine or tryptophan. The rearrangement uses TRBV5-4 and TRBJ2-6, with a tentative D call TRBD1 (5 bases). CDR3 length: 18 residues. Germline CDR1 is SGHNT and CDR2 is YYREEE (reference sequence). V was pared by 0 bases and J by 2 bases, with 15 bases between. CDR3 coding DNA: TGTGCCAGCAGCTTGGGTGCAAGCAAAGGGGCTGGGGCCAACGTCCTGACTTCC. It is translated as CASSLGASKGAGANVLTS.

The chain uses TRBV18 and TRBJ2-1, with D perhaps TRBD2 (6 bases). CDR3 length: 13 amino acids. Germline V gene sequence: CDR1 KGHSH, CDR2 LQKENI. V lost 5 bases and J lost 5, with 10 bases in between. The CDR3 DNA is TGTGCCAGCTCAAGGACTATCGACAATGAGCAGTTCTTC. Translation gives CASSRTIDNEQFF.

The chain joins TRBV2 to TRBJ2-3; 11 bases are shared with TRBD2. The CDR3 length is 15 residues. The V segment lost 8 bases and the J segment 5 bases; nucleotides outside the gene matches: 9. Germline V gives CDR1 SNHLY, CDR2 FYNNEI. The CDR3 loop reads CASEDSGRAEDTQYF. The CDR3 DNA sequence: TGTGCCAGCGAGGATAGCGGGAGGGCCGAAGATACGCAGTATTTT.

This clonotype was recorded many times. This rearrangement joins TRBV4-1 to TRBJ1-3; the D gene is possibly TRBD1 (5 bases). From germline, CDR1 is MGHRA and CDR2 YSYEKL. Trimming pared 3 bases from V and 2 bases from J, leaving 14 bases between. The CDR3 contains 16 residues. The CDR3 region has the DNA TGCGCCAGCAGCCAGAGGGACGAGGGCGCTGGAAACACCATATATTTT. Its protein product is CASSQRDEGAGNTIYF.

This clonotype has a count of ten or more. V usage is TRBV10-3 and J usage is TRBJ1-3; a weak D match, TRBD1 (6 bases). With 7 bases removed from V and 2 bases from J, the gap between germline ends came to 12 bases. This CDR3 region has 14 residues. From germline, CDR1 is ENHRY and CDR2 SYGVKD. CDR3 protein: CAIKPQGPGNTIYF. DNA for the CDR3: TGTGCCATCAAACCACAGGGCCCTGGAAACACCATATATTTT.

This clonotype was picked up many times. The chain couples TRBV10-3 to TRBJ2-5; D tentatively fits TRBD1 or TRBD2 (6 bases each). Trimming pared 10 bases from V and 5 bases from J, leaving 17 bases between. The length of the CDR3 is 13 residues. Germline-derived CDR1 and CDR2 are ENHRY and SYGVKD. The CDR3: CATKLVGGETQYF. The CDR3 coding sequence is TGTGCCACCAAACTGGTGGGGGGCGAGACCCAGTACTTC.

This chain connects TRBV6-5 to TRBJ1-2, with D perhaps matching TRBD1 (6 bases). CDR1 MNHEY and CDR2 SVGAGI come from the germline V gene. V lost 5 bases to trimming and J lost 0 bases, with 19 bases between them. The CDR3 consists of 17 residues. CDR3 DNA: TGTGCCAGCAGTACGGGGTTTGGACAGCCGACTAACTATGGCTACACCTTC. As protein: CASSTGFGQPTNYGYTF.

In the case of this clonotype: This is likely an artifact of a read error, given a far larger clone one base away. This chain links TRBV6-9 with TRBJ1-2; D not certain. This CDR3 spans 14 amino acids. The germline V gene encodes CDR1 MNHGY and CDR2 SVAAGI. The CDR3 DNA is TGTGCCAGCACCGAGAACAGCGAGAACTATTGCTACACCTTC. Amino acid sequence: CASTENSENYCYTF.

On this clonotype itself: It is likely a read error: a sequence one base away is far more abundant. CDR3 sequence (DNA): TGCGCCAGCAGCTTTGGGACGTCTAATGAGCAGTTCTTC. It encodes CASSFGTSNEQFF. The chain is built from TRBV5-1 and TRBJ2-5; D possibly matches TRBD1 or TRBD2 (5 bases each). The end of the DNA is better explained by TRBJ2-1, so the J call may be wrong. This CDR3 is 13 amino acids long. The germline gives CDR1 SGHRS, CDR2 YFSETQ.

Ten or more counts support this clonotype. The chain recombines TRBV20-1 with TRBJ1-2; 7 nucleotides line up with TRBD1. This CDR3 spans 14 amino acids. Germline values: CDR1 DFQATT, CDR2 SNEGSKA (reference sequence). J was trimmed by 7 bases and V by 6 bases; bases with no gene match: 14. For the CDR3, the DNA is TGCAGTGCCTTGACAGGGAACTTTTTAGGTGGCTACACCTTC. This encodes CSALTGNFLGGYTF.

This clonotype is labeled as medium-sized (0.01 to 0.1%). The V gene is TRBV24-1, the J gene TRBJ2-1; D is possibly TRBD1 (6 bases). The CDR3 contains 15 residues. Germline CDR1 is KGHDR and CDR2 is SFDVKD. Between the trimmed V and J ends, which lost 1 base and 5 bases, there was a span of 11 bases. The CDR3 here is CATSDFSRQDNEQFF. CDR3 coding DNA: TGTGCCACCAGTGATTTCTCGAGACAGGACAATGAGCAGTTCTTC.

CDR3 region: CASSLSRTAAYEQYF. The CDR3 coding sequence is TGTGCCAGCAGCTTATCGCGTACGGCGGCCTACGAGCAGTACTTC. This chain connects TRBV11-3 to TRBJ2-7; no clear D gene. Per the germline V gene, CDR1 is SGHNT and CDR2 is YENEEA. Trimming shortened V by 2 bases and J by 2 bases, and 13 bases separated the two germline ends. The CDR3 loop spans 15 amino acids. Supplemented by reference TRBV11-3 and TRBJ2-7, the full variable domain reads EAGVVQSPRYKIIEKKQPVAFWCNPISGHNTLYWYLQNLGQGPELLIRYENEEAVDDSQLPKDRFSAERLKGVDSTLKIQPAELGDSAVYLCASSLSRTAAYEQYFGPGTRLTVT.

The table lists this clonotype with many counts. This sequence joins TRBV19 and TRBJ2-3; D might be TRBD2 (6 bases). Germline loops: CDR1 LNHDA, CDR2 SQIVND (reference sequence). The CDR3 is 16 residues long. V was shortened by 5 bases and J by 7 bases, with 22 bases between the two germline ends. CDR3 protein: CASSRDSSSRGNTQYF. The CDR3 DNA sequence: TGTGCCAGTAGTCGGGACTCCTCATCAAGGGGAAATACGCAGTATTTT.

This clonotype has a count of ten or more. The rearrangement links TRBV30 to TRBJ2-3; 10 positions match TRBD1. The CDR3 length is 15 residues. Looked up from germline, CDR1 is GTSNPN and CDR2 is SVGIG (reference sequence). The V and J ends lost 2 bases and 11 bases, in that order; junction bases with no gene match: 13. The CDR3 spells CAWSPYIGDRGMQYF. Written as DNA, the CDR3 is TGTGCCTGGAGTCCATACATCGGGGACAGGGGAATGCAGTATTTT.

Points on this clonotype: At one of its ends the junction is not consistent with the germline gene, which may arise from a read error. The chain couples TRBV2 to TRBJ2-1; weak D call: TRBD1 (6 bases). In germline, CDR1 is SNHLY, CDR2 FYNNEI. The CDR3 consists of 13 residues. The CDR3 coding sequence is TGTGCCGGCAGTGTTTACAGGGTGATGGGTGGGCTCTTC. Translation gives CAGSVYRVMGGLF.